This TCR beta chain was captured in a study of shared clonotypes between healthy human individuals. For this clone: The antigen remains undetermined.

Using immunoSEQ multiplex PCR, the repertoire was profiled, and TCRdb retains in-frame clones only, with some absent. The table records over a million clones, roughly 97% of them present only once. Whole-study results and caveats: Clonotypes that were shared across a handful of donors made up roughly 5% of naive CD4 clonotypes. Memory subsets had estimated richness that was generally smaller than that of naive subsets.

This CDR3 comprises 14 residues. The ends were cut back, 5 bases at V and 7 bases at J, with 16 bases in the middle. CDR1 is SGHTA, CDR2 FQGNSA, per germline. The sample consisted of naive CD4+ T cells sorted from blood. Sample subset: CD45RA+ positively selected. The sequence was collected from a man aged 25-45 years in good health. This rearrangement joins TRBV7-2 to TRBJ2-3; D call uncertain. Written as DNA, the CDR3 is TGTGCCAGCAGCCCGTCACAGATATCATATACGCAGTATTTT. Its protein product is CASSPSQISYTQYF. The variable domain in full, completed from reference TRBV7-2 and TRBJ2-3, reads GAGVSQSPSNKVTEKGKDVELRCDPISGHTALYWYRQSLGQGLEFLIYFQGNSAPDKSGLPSDRFSAERTGGSVSTLTIQRTQQEDSAVYLCASSPSQISYTQYFGPGTRLTVL.